A selection of T cell receptor beta chains follows, all from one sample in a study of long-term antiretroviral therapy in people with HIV. Only in-frame clones appear in the TCRdb table, and some are missing; sequencing was by immunoSEQ multiplex PCR. This table holds about 25,000 clones, 70% to 90% found once. The material was unsorted PBMCs, obtained around 4.6 years after starting antiretroviral therapy. The source is a man in his thirties or forties with HIV. Each CDR3 is given with its conserved first and last residue. Each record gives: J gene, V gene, clone size, D gene, CDR3 protein, CDR3 DNA. D genes are given only for firm matches. Clone size is shown for a subset of rows, as once, few, many or a class of expanded clone.

j_call: TRBJ1-1
v_call: TRBV9
clone_size: .
d_call: .
cdr3_aa: CASSPSTSAEAFF
cdr3_nt: TGTGCCAGCAGCCCATCAACAAGTGCTGAAGCTTTCTTT

j_call: TRBJ1-3
v_call: TRBV6-5
clone_size: once
d_call: TRBD1
cdr3_aa: CASSYQGASGNTIYF
cdr3_nt: TGTGCCAGCAGTTACCAGGGGGCATCTGGAAACACCATATATTTT

j_call: TRBJ2-3
v_call: TRBV5-1
clone_size: .
d_call: .
cdr3_aa: CASSSPPLIADYTDTQYF
cdr3_nt: TGCGCCAGCAGCTCACCCCCCCTTATAGCGGACTACACAGATACGCAGTATTTT

j_call: TRBJ2-3
v_call: TRBV7-7
clone_size: .
d_call: .
cdr3_aa: CASSPRAIVSSTDTQYF
cdr3_nt: TGTGCTAGCAGCCCCCGCGCGATTGTGTCTAGCACAGATACGCAGTATTTT

j_call: TRBJ2-7
v_call: TRBV25-1
clone_size: .
d_call: .
cdr3_aa: CASRQPGPSPYEQYF
cdr3_nt: TGTGCCAGCAGGCAACCGGGACCTAGCCCCTACGAGCAGTACTTC

j_call: TRBJ2-2
v_call: TRBV9
clone_size: .
d_call: .
cdr3_aa: CASSVQSRRENTGELFF
cdr3_nt: TGTGCCAGCAGCGTCCAGTCCCGACGGGAGAACACCGGGGAGCTGTTTTTT

j_call: TRBJ2-7
v_call: TRBV11-2
clone_size: .
d_call: TRBD1
cdr3_aa: CASSSGQGRLWREQYF
cdr3_nt: TGTGCCAGCAGTTCAGGACAGGGGCGGTTATGGCGCGAGCAGTACTTC

j_call: TRBJ2-7
v_call: TRBV5-6
clone_size: .
d_call: TRBD2
cdr3_aa: CASSPSHPGGYEQYF
cdr3_nt: TGTGCCAGCAGCCCGAGTCACCCGGGGGGGTACGAGCAGTACTTC

j_call: TRBJ1-1
v_call: TRBV19
clone_size: few
d_call: .
cdr3_aa: CASSTGHRNTEAFF
cdr3_nt: TGTGCCAGTAGTACAGGACACCGGAACACTGAAGCTTTCTTT

j_call: TRBJ1-3
v_call: TRBV10-3
clone_size: .
d_call: .
cdr3_aa: CAIGPGHGNTIYF
cdr3_nt: TGTGCCATCGGACCGGGTCACGGAAACACCATATATTTT

j_call: TRBJ2-7
v_call: TRBV6-1
clone_size: .
d_call: TRBD1
cdr3_aa: CASSRQGAGEQYF
cdr3_nt: TGTGCCAGCAGTCGACAGGGGGCGGGAGAGCAGTACTTC

j_call: TRBJ1-2
v_call: TRBV7-2
clone_size: .
d_call: .
cdr3_aa: CASSLGLYGYTF
cdr3_nt: TGTGCCAGCAGCTTAGGGCTCTATGGCTACACCTTC

j_call: TRBJ1-2
v_call: TRBV5-1
clone_size: .
d_call: .
cdr3_aa: CASRFTGGDGFYGYTF
cdr3_nt: TGCGCCAGCAGGTTCACGGGAGGGGACGGATTTTATGGCTACACCTTC

j_call: TRBJ2-7
v_call: TRBV2
clone_size: once
d_call: .
cdr3_aa: CASRPDVPTIFF
cdr3_nt: TGTGCCAGCAGGCCGGACGTCCCCACCATCTTTTTC

j_call: TRBJ2-1
v_call: TRBV27
clone_size: .
d_call: .
cdr3_aa: CASSLIRDTEQFF
cdr3_nt: TGTGCCAGCAGTTTAATTCGGGACACGGAGCAGTTCTTC

j_call: TRBJ2-7
v_call: TRBV7-2
clone_size: once
d_call: .
cdr3_aa: CASTPPEFSYEQYF
cdr3_nt: TGTGCCAGCACCCCCCCGGAGTTCTCCTACGAGCAGTACTTC

j_call: TRBJ2-5
v_call: TRBV9
clone_size: .
d_call: .
cdr3_aa: CASSVRRGAQETQYF
cdr3_nt: TGTGCCAGCAGCGTGAGACGGGGGGCTCAAGAGACCCAGTACTTC

j_call: TRBJ2-7
v_call: TRBV6-5
clone_size: .
d_call: TRBD1
cdr3_aa: CASSHPGGQGYEQYF
cdr3_nt: TGTGCCAGCAGCCACCCGGGGGGACAGGGCTACGAGCAGTACTTC

j_call: TRBJ1-3
v_call: TRBV5-1
clone_size: .
d_call: .
cdr3_aa: CASSLQRGFADTIYF
cdr3_nt: TGCGCCAGCAGCTTGCAGAGGGGGTTTGCAGACACCATATATTTT

j_call: TRBJ1-2
v_call: TRBV9
clone_size: once
d_call: .
cdr3_aa: CASSVALGIGYTF
cdr3_nt: TGTGCCAGCAGCGTAGCTTTGGGGATTGGCTACACCTTC

j_call: TRBJ2-5
v_call: TRBV6-5
clone_size: .
d_call: .
cdr3_aa: CASSYEQAPQETQYF
cdr3_nt: TGTGCCAGCAGTTATGAACAGGCCCCACAAGAGACCCAGTACTTC

j_call: TRBJ1-2
v_call: TRBV18
clone_size: once
d_call: TRBD1
cdr3_aa: CASSPIGTDNYGYTF
cdr3_nt: TGTGCCAGCTCACCAATCGGGACAGACAACTATGGCTACACCTTC

j_call: TRBJ1-1
v_call: TRBV4-3
clone_size: .
d_call: .
cdr3_aa: CASNQNSLLNTEAFF
cdr3_nt: TGCGCCAGCAACCAGAACAGCCTCCTGAACACTGAAGCTTTCTTT

j_call: TRBJ2-1
v_call: TRBV7-3
clone_size: .
d_call: TRBD2
cdr3_aa: CASAGGPENNEQFF
cdr3_nt: TGTGCCAGCGCGGGGGGGCCTGAGAACAATGAGCAGTTCTTC

j_call: TRBJ2-2
v_call: TRBV7-2
clone_size: .
d_call: .
cdr3_aa: CASRMSITNTGELFF
cdr3_nt: TGTGCCAGCAGAATGTCGATAACCAACACCGGGGAGCTGTTTTTT

j_call: TRBJ1-2
v_call: TRBV28
clone_size: .
d_call: .
cdr3_aa: CASSLVENGYTF
cdr3_nt: TGTGCCAGCAGTTTGGTAGAAAATGGCTACACATTC

j_call: TRBJ2-7
v_call: TRBV5-8
clone_size: .
d_call: TRBD1
cdr3_aa: CASSLGVIRDSAYEQYF
cdr3_nt: TGTGCCAGCAGCTTGGGGGTGATAAGGGACAGTGCCTACGAGCAGTACTTC